This TCR beta chain was observed in a study of T-cell reconstitution after alpha-beta-depleted transplantation in children. Broader study findings: The study reportedly traced alpha-beta T cells about two months after transplant to several hundred expanded graft clones. Some patients owed their high day-60 TCRbeta diversity to surviving recipient T cells and thymic progenitors. T-cell numbers and diversity, one year after transplant, stemmed largely from T cells that were newly produced.

V was trimmed by 4 bases and J by 3 bases, leaving 13 bases between them. The CDR3 is made up of 13 amino acids. CDR1 is DFQATT and CDR2 is SNEGSKA in the germline V gene (reference sequence). Library preparation (for TCRbeta) was performed with unique molecular identifiers. Each CDR3 protein gets one entry after TCRdb re-called the PCR reads with MiXCR. The table shows roughly 500,000 distinct CDR3 sequences, with 10% to 13% occurring only once. Remarks on this clonotype: Antigen: not known.

This TCR was sampled from a child aged 2 to 15 with inherited bone marrow failure, due to receive a stem cell transplant. The chain carries TRBV20-1 and TRBJ2-7, with D possibly being TRBD1 (6 bases). Here the sequenced sample was PBMCs, taken before TCRalphabeta/CD19-depleted stem cell transplant. The CDR3, as DNA: TGCAGTGCTACCAGTACAGGGATCTACGAGCAGTACTTC. It encodes CSATSTGIYEQYF.